The sequence of this T cell receptor (beta chain) was determined in a study of T-cell memory formation after mild COVID-19. Worth noting for this clonotype: Its antigen is unknown.

TCR alpha and TCR beta cDNA libraries carrying sample barcodes and UMIs were produced by 5'RACE using constant-segment primers. TCRdb reprocessed the 5' RACE reads via MiXCR and lists one record per CDR3 protein. The data show 300,000 to 350,000 distinct CDR3 sequences, with roughly 13% seen just once and approximately 22% held by the top ten. Study observations and caveats: For contracting clones, CD4+ ones sat mainly in CM and EM, CD8+ in EMRA. Unconfirmed was the SARS-CoV-2 specificity of second-wave clones that peaked on day 37.

Sequenced sample: PBMCs or a T cell subset sorted from them (not recorded which). The clonotype was recovered from a man younger than 35 who had mild COVID-19 (a few samples of this study predate the infection). Cell type and time point are not known.

The CDR3 DNA reads as TGTGCCAGCAGTTACGGGCGGGCGTCAGAGCAGTACTTC. Translation: CASSYGRASEQYF. The chain is built from TRBV6-2 or TRBV6-3 and TRBJ2-7; tentative D call: TRBD2 (5 bases). CDR1 MNHEY and CDR2 SVGEGT come from the germline V gene. V lost 2 bases to trimming and J lost 7 bases, with 12 bases between them. The CDR3 loop spans 13 amino acids.